This T cell receptor beta chain appears in the sequencing data of a study of OX40 agonist ivuxolimab in advanced cancers. Sequencing used immunoSEQ multiplex PCR; TCRdb keeps in-frame clones, though not all of them. The sample lists some 19,000 clones; 85% to 90% were seen once. The CDR3 has 14 residues. Germline V gene sequence: CDR1 SGHRS, CDR2 YFSETQ. J was trimmed by 11 bases and V by 0 bases; bases with no gene match: 5. This clonotype was sampled from an adult with an advanced solid tumor such as melanoma, head and neck, liver or kidney cancer. This chain links TRBV5-1 with TRBJ1-6; 7 positions match TRBD1. The sample here was CD4+ or CD8+ T cells sorted from blood, taken in a trial of the OX40 agonist ivuxolimab. The CDR3 here is CASSLEQGTTPLHF. The CDR3 DNA follows: TGCGCCAGCAGCTTGGAACAGGGGACGACACCCCTCCACTTT. Full variable domain (rest looked up from reference TRBV5-1 and TRBJ1-6): KAGVTQTPRYLIKTRGQQVTLSCSPISGHRSVSWYQQTPGQGLQFLFEYFSETQRNKGNFPGRFSGRQFSNSRSEMNVSTLELGDSALYLCASSLEQGTTPLHFGNGTRLTVT.